This T cell receptor (beta chain) appears in the sequencing data of a study of shared clonotypes between healthy human individuals. Memory CD4+ cells were the fraction left after CD45RA+ naive selection. Overall study findings and caveats: Roughly 5% of naive CD4 clonotypes were shared across several donors.

The CDR3 sequence is 13 residues long. The germline CDR1 and CDR2 sequences are SGHAT and FQNNGV. The V end lost 0 bases, the J end lost 8 bases, and 11 bases lay between the germline ends. The table came from immunoSEQ multiplex PCR; TCRdb's copy has only in-frame clones and leaves some out. Among around 1.1 million clones listed, about 80% were seen once. For this clone: What it recognizes is unknown.

What was sequenced was memory CD4+ T cells from PBMCs. Subset denoted: CD45RA-negative fraction. This clonotype was sampled from a young man in good health. Some clones in this sample may be carry-over from other donors' samples. The chain uses TRBV11-2 and TRBJ2-7; D is unresolved. The CDR3 is CASSLEGSTQQYF. In DNA form, the CDR3 reads TGTGCCAGCAGCTTAGAAGGCAGTACTCAGCAGTACTTC.